A single sample is the source of the 28 T cell receptor beta chains below, sequenced in a study of T cell repertoires in cytomegalovirus infection. TCRdb fed the reads into MiXCR, producing one record per CDR3 protein. Of roughly 300,000 distinct CDR3 sequences listed, more than 9% are singletons. The sample consisted of PBMCs. These receptors were obtained from a human donor in good health (CMV status not recorded). Some clones in this sample may be carry-over from other donors' samples.

This sequence joins TRBV18 and TRBJ2-7, with TRBD2 as a possible D gene (6 bases). V was shortened by 6 bases and J by 1 base, with 13 bases between the two germline ends. The length of the CDR3 is 14 residues. Germline CDR1 and CDR2: KGHSH and LQKENI. This CDR3 is CASSHIAVSYEQYF. The CDR3 DNA sequence: TGTGCCAGCTCCCACATAGCGGTTTCCTACGAGCAGTACTTC.

This clonotype is a singleton in its sample. Possible read error: a much larger clone is one base away. The conserved phenylalanine or tryptophan is not found at the CDR3 terminus, so this likely reflects a read error. The chain links TRBV11-1 to TRBJ2-1, with 14 bases matching TRBD2. CDR3 length equals 14 residues. CDR1 and CDR2 from the germline V gene are SGHAT and FQDESV (reference sequence). V lost 5 bases to trimming and J lost 7 bases; unmatched junction nucleotides: 1. The chain's CDR3 is CASSRLAGGNEQFL. The CDR3 DNA sequence: TGTGCCAGCAGCCGACTAGCGGGAGGGAATGAGCAGTTCCTC.

The sample holds many counts of this clonotype. The V call is TRBV6-1, the J call TRBJ2-7, with D tentatively TRBD1 or TRBD2 (6 bases each). V gave up 10 bases and J gave up 6 bases, with 16 bases separating them. Germline lookup yields CDR1 MNHNS and CDR2 SASEGT. The CDR3 runs to 12 residues. For the CDR3, the DNA is TGTGCCACCAAGCTCAAGGGGGGCGAGCAGTACTTC. Protein: CATKLKGGEQYF.

Many counts were recorded for this clonotype. The chain carries TRBV25-1 and TRBJ2-3; 11 bases are a match to TRBD1. The V and J ends lost 4 bases and 4 bases, in that order; junction bases with no gene match: 7. Germline-derived CDR1 and CDR2 are MGHDK and SYGVNS. This CDR3 is built from 16 residues. CDR3 protein: CASSATGTGGSDTQYF. The CDR3, as DNA: TGTGCCAGCAGTGCAACCGGGACAGGGGGATCAGATACGCAGTATTTT.

This clonotype was recorded many times. J is TRBJ2-1 and V is TRBV9, with D possibly called TRBD1 or TRBD2 (5 bases each). Trimming cost V 3 bases and J 6 bases, with 22 bases left between them. From germline, CDR1 is SGDLS and CDR2 YYNGEE. The CDR3 contains 17 residues. CDR3 protein: CASSASLARGPANEQFF. DNA of the CDR3: TGTGCCAGCAGCGCTTCCTTAGCGAGGGGACCCGCCAATGAGCAGTTCTTC.

The rearrangement links TRBV7-8 to TRBJ2-7, with D perhaps TRBD1 (5 bases). Trimming removed 4 bases at V and 5 bases at J, with 15 bases between. Germline V CDR1 and CDR2: SGHVS, FQNEAQ. The CDR3 runs 14 residues. CDR3 region: CASSSPGPWNEQYF. CDR3 nucleotides: TGTGCCAGCAGCTCCCCAGGGCCCTGGAACGAGCAGTACTTC.

The chain employs TRBV5-5 and TRBJ2-1, with D possibly matching TRBD1 (6 bases). The CDR3 has 16 residues. Per the germline V gene, CDR1 is SGHKS and CDR2 is YYEKEE (reference sequence). Trimming left V 4 bases short and J 1 base short, with 15 bases between. As DNA, the CDR3 is TGTGCCAGCAGCCTCGACGACAGGAAATCCTACAATGAGCAGTTCTTC. This encodes CASSLDDRKSYNEQFF.

On this clonotype: A read error may be the cause here, since a much bigger clone is one base away. The rearrangement uses TRBV7-2 and TRBJ2-5; 7 bases map to TRBD1. J was trimmed by 0 bases and V by 5 bases; bases with no gene match: 18. The germline gives CDR1 SGHTA, CDR2 FQGNSA. This CDR3 comprises 19 residues. DNA of the CDR3: TGTGCCAGCAGCCAATATCGGACAGGCGCATTCTTCCACCAAGAGACCCAGTACTTC. Amino acid sequence: CASSQYRTGAFFHQETQYF.

This clonotype was counted between two and nine times. V and J are TRBV20-1 and TRBJ2-7; D gene ambiguous. Germline V gene sequence: CDR1 DFQATT, CDR2 SNEGSKA (reference sequence). The CDR3 loop spans 10 amino acids. The V gene lost 4 bases and the J gene lost 5 bases, with 6 bases spanning the gap. The CDR3 nucleotides read TGCAGTGCTAATCGGGACGAGCAGTACTTC. This translates into CSANRDEQYF.

This chain links TRBV6-5 with TRBJ1-4; D is ambiguous. The CDR3 extends over 16 amino acids. Germline assignment: CDR1 MNHEY and CDR2 SVGAGI. With 0 bases removed from V and 8 bases from J, the gap between germline ends came to 16 bases. The CDR3 reads CASSYSWRSRWEKLFF. The CDR3 nucleotides read TGTGCCAGCAGTTACTCGTGGCGCTCCCGTTGGGAAAAACTGTTTTTT.

The chain has TRBV6-5 and TRBJ2-7, with 11 bases lining up with TRBD1. After removal of 6 bases from V and 2 bases from J, the junction contained 9 bases not matched to a gene. The germline V gene encodes CDR1 MNHEY and CDR2 SVGAGI. This CDR3 region has 16 residues. CDR3 sequence reads: CASRRYQGQGAYEQYF. Written as DNA, the CDR3 is TGTGCCAGCAGACGATACCAGGGACAGGGGGCCTACGAGCAGTACTTC.

This clonotype was recorded a few times. The gene calls are TRBV5-4 and TRBJ2-7, with D uncertain. Germline assignment: CDR1 SGHNT and CDR2 YYREEE (reference sequence). The ends were cut back, 5 bases at V and 0 bases at J, with 12 bases in the middle. This CDR3 is built from 14 residues. The CDR3 spells CASSKDPPSYEQYF. The CDR3 DNA reads as TGTGCCAGCAGTAAGGACCCCCCCTCCTACGAGCAGTACTTC. Looking up the rest from reference TRBV5-4 and TRBJ2-7 gives the full variable domain: ETGVTQSPTHLIKTRGQQVTLRCSSQSGHNTVSWYQQALGQGPQFIFQYYREEENGRGNFPPRFSGLQFPNYSSELNVNALELDDSALYLCASSKDPPSYEQYFGPGTRLTVT.

This clonotype occurred many times. The CDR3 is CSARGDQPQHF. For the CDR3, the DNA is TGCAGTGCGCGAGGGGATCAGCCCCAGCATTTT. The chain combines TRBV20-1 with TRBJ1-5, with a weak D call TRBD1 (5 bases). CDR3 length: 11 amino acids. CDR1 is DFQATT, CDR2 SNEGSKA, per germline (reference sequence). Deletions cut 6 bases from V and 5 bases from J, with 8 bases between.

A few counts support this clonotype. This rearrangement joins TRBV12-3 or TRBV12-4 to TRBJ2-5; maybe TRBD2 (6 bases). CDR3 size: 14 residues. The V and J ends lost 8 bases and 5 bases respectively, with 18 bases between them. The CDR3 protein is CASGTARGWETQYF. CDR3 DNA sequence: TGTGCCAGCGGCACGGCTCGGGGGTGGGAGACCCAGTACTTC.

The CDR3 region has the DNA TGTGCCAGCAGTTGGGTACGTCTCTCTGGAAACACCATATATTTT. It translates to CASSWVRLSGNTIYF. The J gene is TRBJ1-3, the V gene TRBV12-3 or TRBV12-4; D unresolved. V was cut by 4 bases and J by 0 bases, with 10 bases left in between. The CDR3 totals 15 residues.

This clonotype showed up many times. The chain recombines TRBV7-2 with TRBJ2-7; D may correspond to TRBD1 or TRBD2 (5 bases each). The CDR3 covers 14 residues. CDR1 is SGHTA and CDR2 is FQGNSA in the germline V gene. The V end lost 5 bases, the J end lost 0 bases, and 11 bases lay between the germline ends. CDR3 nucleotides: TGTGCCAGCAGCCAGGGACCGCGCTCCTACGAGCAGTACTTC. Its translation is CASSQGPRSYEQYF. Drawing the rest from reference TRBV7-2 and TRBJ2-7, the complete variable domain is GAGVSQSPSNKVTEKGKDVELRCDPISGHTALYWYRQSLGQGLEFLIYFQGNSAPDKSGLPSDRFSAERTGGSVSTLTIQRTQQEDSAVYLCASSQGPRSYEQYFGPGTRLTVT.

There are a few counts of this clonotype. The rearrangement links TRBV28 to TRBJ2-3; 7 bases align to TRBD2. Germline V gene lookup returns CDR1 MDHEN and CDR2 SYDVKM. The CDR3 is 15 residues long. Losses at the gene ends were 9 bases for V and 2 bases for J; bases not matched to a gene: 11. DNA for the CDR3: TGTGCCAGGGAGAATAGCGGGTTTTTCACAGATACGCAGTATTTT. This gives the protein CARENSGFFTDTQYF.

This clonotype was observed a few times. V and J are TRBV28 and TRBJ1-1; perhaps TRBD1 as D (5 bases). Germline values: CDR1 MDHEN, CDR2 SYDVKM. V was trimmed by 3 bases and J by 10 bases, leaving 15 bases between them. The CDR3 loop spans 13 amino acids. CDR3 coding DNA: TGTGCCAGCAGTTTCGGGGGGAAGAGAGGAGCTTTCTTT. This translates into CASSFGGKRGAFF.

There are a few counts of this clonotype. The chain links TRBV7-6 to TRBJ2-1; D is unclear. The CDR3 spans 17 residues. CDR1 and CDR2 (germline): SGHVS, FNYEAQ. The V end was cut by 5 bases, the J end by 6 bases, with 23 bases between. This CDR3 is CASSQTRANSPGNEQFF. The DNA of the CDR3 is TGTGCCAGCAGCCAAACCCGTGCTAATTCCCCAGGCAATGAGCAGTTCTTC.

This clonotype was found many times. The rearrangement uses TRBV7-2 and TRBJ1-6, with D maybe TRBD1 (6 bases). V shed 7 bases and J shed 3 bases, with 13 bases lying between them. Germline V gene data show CDR1 as SGHTA and CDR2 as FQGNSA. This CDR3 has 15 amino acids. Here the CDR3 reads CASTTGHIYNSPLHF. In DNA, the CDR3 is TGTGCCAGCACCACGGGACATATCTATAATTCACCCCTCCACTTT.

This clonotype was observed a few times. The chain employs TRBV20-1 and TRBJ1-6; tentative D call: TRBD1 (5 bases). The CDR3 runs to 16 residues. The germline gives CDR1 DFQATT, CDR2 SNEGSKA (reference sequence). Trimming took off 6 bases at V and 0 bases at J, with 15 bases between the two ends. For the CDR3, the DNA is TGCAGTGCGATCGCAGGGCCGAGCTCCTATAATTCACCCCTCCACTTT. Residues: CSAIAGPSSYNSPLHF.

This clonotype was counted ten times or more. This chain links TRBV7-2 with TRBJ2-7; 15 positions match TRBD2. The germline CDR1 and CDR2 sequences are SGHTA and FQGNSA. The CDR3 length is 15 residues. With 4 bases clipped from V and 6 bases from J, the junction kept 4 bases outside the gene matches. The CDR3 coding sequence is TGTGCCAGCAGCTCCAGGACTAGCGGGAGGGTCGAGCAGTACTTC. Its protein is CASSSRTSGRVEQYF.

In its sample, this clonotype was seen many times. The chain carries TRBV9 and TRBJ2-1, with 10 positions matching TRBD2. Trimming took 0 bases from V and 8 from J; bases not matched to a gene: 8. This CDR3 is built from 16 residues. CDR1 is SGDLS, CDR2 YYNGEE, per germline. CDR3 protein: CASSVGQAGGFDEQFF. For the CDR3, the DNA is TGTGCCAGCAGCGTAGGTCAAGCGGGAGGGTTCGATGAGCAGTTCTTC.

This clonotype was detected only a few times. V gene TRBV12-3 or TRBV12-4 combines with J gene TRBJ2-1; D call uncertain. This CDR3 has 14 residues. V lost 5 bases and J 7 bases, leaving 15 bases between the germline ends. The CDR3 nucleotides are TGTGCCAGCAGTCCTTCGGACGGAAGGAATGAGCAGTTCTTC. This gives the protein CASSPSDGRNEQFF.

In its sample, this clonotype was seen a few times. The chain recombines TRBV19 with TRBJ2-1; 10 bases align to TRBD2. After removal of 3 bases from V and 10 bases from J, the junction contained 12 bases not matched to a gene. This CDR3 has 16 residues. The germline V gene has CDR1 LNHDA and CDR2 SQIVND (reference sequence). Here the CDR3 DNA reads TGTGCCAGTAGTATTGTCCCCCTCACTAGCGGGACCGAGCAGTTCTTC. Protein product: CASSIVPLTSGTEQFF.

The V call is TRBV11-1, the J call TRBJ2-7; 8 nucleotides agree with TRBD1. The CDR3 sequence is 15 residues long. CDR1 is SGHAT, CDR2 FQDESV, per germline (reference sequence). V lost 0 bases and J lost 2; bases outside the gene matches: 3. In DNA form, the CDR3 reads TGTGCCAGCAGCTTAGCGGGGACAGGAACCTACGAGCAGTACTTC. The encoded protein is CASSLAGTGTYEQYF.

This clonotype has just a few counts. V usage is TRBV24-1 and J usage is TRBJ1-5; D uncertain. CDR1 is KGHDR, CDR2 SFDVKD, per germline. V was shortened by 6 bases and J by 0 bases, with 8 bases between the two germline ends. The CDR3 covers 14 residues. The DNA for the CDR3 is TGTGCCACCAGTCGGGAAGTTAGCAATCAGCCCCAGCATTTT. Protein: CATSREVSNQPQHF.

This clonotype has just a few counts. This sequence joins TRBV7-7 and TRBJ2-2; D is unclear. The CDR3 consists of 16 residues. Trimming left V 5 bases short and J 4 bases short, with 17 bases between. The germline V gene has CDR1 SSHAT and CDR2 FNYEAQ (reference sequence). The CDR3 here is CASSPGPLGGTGELFF. The CDR3 DNA reads TGTGCCAGCAGCCCCGGACCTCTCGGCGGCACCGGGGAGCTGTTTTTT.